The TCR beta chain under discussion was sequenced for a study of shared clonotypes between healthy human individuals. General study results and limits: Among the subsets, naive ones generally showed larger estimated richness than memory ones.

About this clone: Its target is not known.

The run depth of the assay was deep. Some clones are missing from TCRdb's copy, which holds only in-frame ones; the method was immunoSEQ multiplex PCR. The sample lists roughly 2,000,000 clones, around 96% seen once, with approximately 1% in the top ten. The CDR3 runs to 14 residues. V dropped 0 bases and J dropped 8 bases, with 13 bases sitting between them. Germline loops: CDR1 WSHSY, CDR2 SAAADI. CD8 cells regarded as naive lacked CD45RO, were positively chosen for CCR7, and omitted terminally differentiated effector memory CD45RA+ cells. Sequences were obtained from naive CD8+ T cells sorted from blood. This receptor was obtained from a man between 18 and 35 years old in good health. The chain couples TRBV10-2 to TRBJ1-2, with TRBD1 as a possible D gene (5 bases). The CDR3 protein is CASSESKGLGGYTF. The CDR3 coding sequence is TGCGCCAGCAGTGAGTCAAAGGGGCTAGGGGGCTACACCTTC.